The rows below give T cell receptor beta chains drawn from one sample of a study of blood T cell repertoires in COVID-19. Profiled with immunoSEQ multiplex PCR; TCRdb holds only in-frame clones, not every one. The table shows 200,000 to 300,000 clones, with about 85% occurring only once. The sequenced material came from peripheral blood. The receptors were gathered from a man between 60 and 75 years old who had recovered from COVID-19. The conserved cysteine and the conserved F or W are not part of the CDR3 here.

TRBV7-8	ASSLGPQRGQF
TRBV20-1	SATRSYEQY
TRBV7-9	ASSPGQYLNTEAF
TRBV5-1	ASSWDRGLGGYT
TRBV10-3	AIKGGQSDTEAF
TRBV15	ATSRDGGGYGYT
TRBV2	ASGTGGRSDTQY
TRBV9	ASSVEARPNTDTQY
TRBV7-8	ASSLGSGGGGGNTIY
TRBV6-5	ASKQGQTNTGELF
TRBV4-2	ASSQAKDLPQY
TRBV6-5	ASTDGGRDYGYT
TRBV14	ASSQLGTGPEAF
TRBV10-3	AISTPVGQETQY
TRBV27	ASSFAGNYGYT
TRBV11-3	ASSLEGRFGTDTQY
TRBV6-5	ASSYSMTQY
TRBV7-9	ASDSWDRGTYEQY
TRBV27	ASSSLSGGPLEQY
TRBV7-8	ASSLMRGMETQY
TRBV2	ASTRTGAVAGNTIY
TRBV28	ASSSWGKGAGETQY
TRBV6-5	ASETSGGYEQY
TRBV27	ASSSLGGGAGAPLH
TRBV6-5	ASTPSRFSYEQY
TRBV29-1	SVWGATGTEAF
TRBV18	ASSSWGKGQGDPGNTIY
TRBV6-2/TRBV6-3	ASSFDILMNTEAF
TRBV12-3/TRBV12-4	ANHRGNTEAF
TRBV27	ASSSRQNQPQH
TRBV6-5	ASSYGGDGGNTIY
TRBV6-4	ASSDRGELGADTQY
TRBV13	ASSFGGQGSYT
TRBV19	ASPTSGNIAGNTIY
TRBV14	ASSQVVGHPRGKDGYT
TRBV7-2	ASSFTGTSHNEQF
TRBV7-2	ASSLTPGQNNEQF
TRBV30	AWSLSGGLSGNTIY
TRBV7-8	ASSYQSGGRRPYNEQF